This paragraph reports one T cell receptor beta chain. Its antigen remains unknown. PCR was performed a second time for roughly 7 to 12 cycles using a sample-barcoded 5' primer and a J-beta primer mix. Tagging of each cDNA molecule was performed by a template-switch adaptor with 12 random nucleotides. Each CDR3 protein is one row after TCRdb ran MiXCR on the 5' RACE reads. The table records about 1 million distinct CDR3 sequences, over 35% of them present only once. The data are from a study of blood T cells in healthy people across ages. Whole-study results and caveats: Among T cells, TCR beta diversity per million cells dropped roughly linearly as age rose. TCR beta diversity tracked closely with naive T cell percentage. Higher diversity, along with more naive CD4+ cells, distinguished long-lived donors from aged donors.

Germline assignment: CDR1 SGHTA and CDR2 FQGNSA. The ends lost 5 bases at V and 0 bases at J; junction bases unmatched: 13. CDR3 size: 19 residues. The material sequenced was blood. This sequence joins TRBV7-2 and TRBJ2-6; 7 nucleotides align to TRBD1. The receptor comes from a woman between 55 and 75 years old in good health. The CDR3 DNA is TGTGCCAGCAGCCCCCGACAGGGATACTTGATCTCTGGGGCCAACGTCCTGACTTTC. This codes for CASSPRQGYLISGANVLTF.